This TCR beta chain derives from a study of OX40 agonist ivuxolimab in advanced cancers. Broadly, across the study: Ivuxolimab was an agonistic, fully human IgG2 monoclonal antibody directed against OX40 (CD134), a costimulatory receptor. Intravenous ivuxolimab was administered to patients every 2 weeks at six dose levels: 0.01, 0.1, 0.3, 1.5, 3 and 10 mg/kg. Among the 52 dose-escalation patients, some 20 had hepatocellular carcinoma, about 15 melanoma, 9 renal cell carcinoma and 9 head and neck cancer. A male proportion of around 80% and a mean age of roughly 58 years, ranging from roughly 23 to 85, were recorded for the dose-escalation cohort. Patients were allowed to have had prior anti-PD-1, anti-PD-L1 or anti-CTLA-4 therapy, and 40% of the dose-escalation patients had previously received checkpoint inhibitors. Partial responses occurred in three dose-escalation patients, of whom one had hepatocellular carcinoma and two had cutaneous melanoma. The point of sequencing TCRbeta in the periphery was to test whether ivuxolimab changed TCR sequence diversity and drove clonal T-cell expansion. The monotherapy dose-escalation portion (N ≈ 56 patients) of the phase I ivuxolimab trial is reported in the paper.

The CDR3 numbers 17 residues from cysteine through phenylalanine. Here the CDR3 DNA is all that survives: 51 bases in frame from base 1. CDR1 and CDR2 are read off the germline V gene as SGDLS and YYNGEE. The germline ends are 14 bases apart after V is trimmed by 4 bases and J by 0 bases. Here is what the overall study found, with its caveats: In the 0.1-3.0 mg/kg groups, partial responders had among the lowest normalized peripheral clonal expansion, particularly in CD8+ T cells. Low levels of normalized T-cell clonal expansion were also shown by some nonresponding patients. After ivuxolimab, expanded clones were on average more numerous among CD8+ T cells than among CD4+ T cells. At doses of 0.1 to 3.0 mg/kg, clonal expansion of both CD4+ and CD8+ T cells in blood was seen between baseline and week 6. The antigen specificity of the clonally expanded peripheral T cells was not determined.

As for this clone: Which antigen it targets is not known. Per-nucleotide qualities are absent, and no much larger clonotype sits a single base away.

Patients with a history of autoimmune disease or receiving systemic immunosuppression were excluded from the trial. Peripheral blood for TCR sequencing was drawn from every dose cohort at baseline, at cycle 4 day 1 and at cycle 7 day 1. Samples were obtained from an open-label, multicenter, first-in-human phase I dose-escalation trial of ivuxolimab. Adults with locally advanced or metastatic melanoma, renal cell, hepatocellular, or head and neck squamous cell carcinoma were enrolled in the trial. Before TCR sequencing, CD4+ T cells and CD8+ T cells were sorted from peripheral blood as separate populations. To sequence the TCRbeta CDR3 region, genomic DNA was isolated from the sorted cells. The immunoSEQ Assay was used to sequence the TCRbeta CDR3 regions. TCRdb's version of the immuneACCESS table is confined to in-frame rearrangements and falls short of the full clone set. An unresolved V gene accounts for under half of the shortfall where checked; the remainder is of unknown origin. The sample table records under 110,000 clones; 90% of these occur just once. Clones ranked in the top ten supply approximately 0.5% of the sample.

This chain is built from TRBV9 and TRBJ1-6; confidence is insufficient to name the D gene. Specimen: CD4+ or CD8+ T cells sorted from blood, collected in a trial of the OX40 agonist ivuxolimab. This clonotype was obtained from an adult with an advanced solid tumor such as melanoma, head and neck, liver or kidney cancer. The DNA reads TGTGCCAGCAGCTCGGGGTATCCAAGCTCCTATAATTCACCCCTCCACTTT. Its protein is CASSSGYPSSYNSPLHF. With the rest looked up from the reference TRBV9 and TRBJ1-6 genes rather than sequenced, the full variable domain is DSGVTQTPKHLITATGQRVTLRCSPRSGDLSVYWYQQSLDQGLQFLIQYYNGEERAKGNILERFSAQQFPDLHSELNLSSLELGDSALYFCASSSGYPSSYNSPLHFGNGTRLTVT.